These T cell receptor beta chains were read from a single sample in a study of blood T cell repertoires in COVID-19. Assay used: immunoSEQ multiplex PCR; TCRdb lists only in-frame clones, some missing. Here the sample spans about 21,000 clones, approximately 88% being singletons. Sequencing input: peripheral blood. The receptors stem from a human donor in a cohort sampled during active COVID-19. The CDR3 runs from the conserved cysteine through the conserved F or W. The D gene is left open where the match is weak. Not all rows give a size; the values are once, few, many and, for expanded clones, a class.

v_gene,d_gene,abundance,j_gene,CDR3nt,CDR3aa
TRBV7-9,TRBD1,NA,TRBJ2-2,TGTGCCAGCAGCCACCCTGTGGGACAGGGGCTGAACACCGGGGAGCTGTTTTTT,CASSHPVGQGLNTGELFF
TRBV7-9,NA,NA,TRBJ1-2,TGTGCCAGCAGCTTAATTCAGGGGACGAACTATGGCTACACCTTC,CASSLIQGTNYGYTF
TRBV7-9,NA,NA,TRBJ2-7,TGTGCCAGCAGCGGCCGGGCCTACGAGCAGTACTTC,CASSGRAYEQYF
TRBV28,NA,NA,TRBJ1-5,TGTGCCAGCAGTGCTAGCGTTCAGCCCCAGCATTTT,CASSASVQPQHF
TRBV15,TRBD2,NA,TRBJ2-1,TGTGCCACCAGCAGAGAAGCGGGAGGGTCTAGCTCCTACAATGAGCAGTTCTTC,CATSREAGGSSSYNEQFF
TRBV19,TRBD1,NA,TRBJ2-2,TGTGCCACTTACCCTGGACAGGGGACCGGGGAGCTGTTTTTT,CATYPGQGTGELFF
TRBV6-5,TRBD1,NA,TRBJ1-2,TGTGCCAGCAGCCGAGGACAGGGAGACGGCTACACCTTC,CASSRGQGDGYTF
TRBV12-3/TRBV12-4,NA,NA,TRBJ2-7,TGTGCCAGCAGTTACAGATACGAGCAGTACTTC,CASSYRYEQYF
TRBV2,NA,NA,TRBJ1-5,TGTGCCAGCAGCGGAGGGTTTAAGGGTGGCAATCAGCCCCAGCATTTT,CASSGGFKGGNQPQHF
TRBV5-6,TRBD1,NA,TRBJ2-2,TGTGCCAGCAGCACCCTCGACCCGGGACAGGGAATACGCGGGGAGCTGTTTTTT,CASSTLDPGQGIRGELFF
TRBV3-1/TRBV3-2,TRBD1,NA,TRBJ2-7,TGTGCCAGCAGCCAAGGGACAGGTGAAAGCTACGAGCAGTACTTC,CASSQGTGESYEQYF
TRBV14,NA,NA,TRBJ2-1,TGTGCCAGCAGCCGGCTAGCGCAGTACAATGAGCAGTTCTTC,CASSRLAQYNEQFF
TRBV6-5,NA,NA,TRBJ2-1,TGTGCCAGCAGGGAGACTAGTTGGGCGGATGAGCAGTTCTTC,CASRETSWADEQFF
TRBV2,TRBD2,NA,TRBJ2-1,TGTGCCAGCAGTGAAAGGACTAGCGGGAGGAGAAATGAGCAGTTCTTC,CASSERTSGRRNEQFF
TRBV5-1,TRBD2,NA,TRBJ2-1,TGCGCCAGCAGCTTCGGCGGGAGTACGGTCAATGAGCAGTTCTTC,CASSFGGSTVNEQFF
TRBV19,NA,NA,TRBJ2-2,TGTGCCAGTAGTATAGACCCCGGGACATCGAACACCGGGGAGCTGTTTTTT,CASSIDPGTSNTGELFF
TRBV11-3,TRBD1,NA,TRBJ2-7,TGTGCCAGCAGCTCCCAGAGGGACAGGGGGCCCCTCGAGCAGTACTTC,CASSSQRDRGPLEQYF
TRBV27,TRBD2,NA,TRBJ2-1,TGTGCCAGCAGTTGGGGGGGAGTTGACAATGAGCAGTTCTTC,CASSWGGVDNEQFF
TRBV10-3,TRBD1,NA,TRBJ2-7,TGTGCCATCAGCCCGGGACAGGGTAACGAGCAGTACTTC,CAISPGQGNEQYF
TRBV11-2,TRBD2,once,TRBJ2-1,TGTGCCAGCAGCTTAATTCGCCTAGCGGGCAATGAGCAGTTCTTC,CASSLIRLAGNEQFF
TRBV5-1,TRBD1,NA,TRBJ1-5,TGCGCCAGCAGCTTGGGGGACAGTGTATTTAATCAGCCCCAGCATTTT,CASSLGDSVFNQPQHF
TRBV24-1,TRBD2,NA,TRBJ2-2,TGTGCCACCAGTGATTTGCAGCGGGGGCCGGACACCGGGGAGCTGTTTTTT,CATSDLQRGPDTGELFF
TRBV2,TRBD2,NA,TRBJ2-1,TGTGTCAGCCTTTCTGGGACTGGACTAGCGGGACGGGATGAGCAGTTCTTC,CVSLSGTGLAGRDEQFF
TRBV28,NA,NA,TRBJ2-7,TGTGCCAGGGGGGACAACTACTACGAGCAGTACTTC,CARGDNYYEQYF
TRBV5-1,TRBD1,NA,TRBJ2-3,TGCGCCAGCAGCGATAGACAGGGGGCTGCAGATACGCAGTATTTT,CASSDRQGAADTQYF
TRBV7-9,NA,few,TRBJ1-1,TGTGCCAGCAGCTCCTTTAACACTGAAGCTTTCTTT,CASSSFNTEAFF
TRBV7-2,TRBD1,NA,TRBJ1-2,TGTGCCAGCAGCCCCAGGACAGGGCCGGTTTACGGCTACACCTTC,CASSPRTGPVYGYTF
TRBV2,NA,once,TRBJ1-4,TGTGCCAGCAGTGAAGCGCTGGGGGGAGGTGAAAAACTGTTTTTT,CASSEALGGGEKLFF
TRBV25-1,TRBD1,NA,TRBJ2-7,TGTGCCAGCAGCCCCAGGGGGAACAGGGGAACCTACGAGCAGTACTTC,CASSPRGNRGTYEQYF
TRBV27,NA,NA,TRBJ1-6,TGTGCCAGCAGTTACGGGGTGGCGGGCTCCTATAATTCACCCCTCCACTTT,CASSYGVAGSYNSPLHF
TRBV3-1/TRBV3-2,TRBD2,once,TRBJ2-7,TGTGCCAGCAGCCAAAGTAAGGCTAGCGGGAGGCTAGACGAGCAGTACTTC,CASSQSKASGRLDEQYF
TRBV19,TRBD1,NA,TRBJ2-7,TGTGCCACCAAGCCCGGGGCAGGGGGCTACGAGCAGTACTTC,CATKPGAGGYEQYF
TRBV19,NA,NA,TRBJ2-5,TGTGCCACCACCCGTAGGGGCTACGAGACCCAGTACTTC,CATTRRGYETQYF
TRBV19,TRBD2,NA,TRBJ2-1,TGTGCCAGTAGTATGACCCCAACTAGCGGGAGGGCCCATGAGCAGTTCTTC,CASSMTPTSGRAHEQFF